This note documents a single TCR beta chain sequence. Its antigen is still unknown. This entry is derived from a study of shared clonotypes between healthy human individuals. At the level of the study: The cohort comprised two women and a few men. Their ages spanned 18 to 49 years. CD4 naive and CD4 memory each took three plates per donor, while CD8 naive took two and CD8 memory one. Whole-study findings and limits: Rarefaction gave evidence that sorted-subset sequencing remained incomplete despite large depth.

Splitting the CD4+ cells yielded a CD45RA+ naive subset and a CD45RA-negative memory subset. This table comes from immunoSEQ multiplex PCR, and its TCRdb copy is limited to in-frame clones, with some not included. The profile shows roughly 2 million clones, around 95% of them singletons. Trimming left V 5 bases short and J 0 bases short, with 10 bases between. Germline V gene lookup returns CDR1 SNHLY and CDR2 FYNNEI. The CDR3 totals 14 residues. The sequencing input was naive CD4+ T cells sorted from blood. The subset here: CD45RA+ positively selected. The V call is TRBV2, the J call TRBJ1-1; D is possibly TRBD1 (6 bases). The source is a man aged 18 to 29 in good health. The CDR3 DNA reads as TGTGCCAGCAGTAGACAGGTGATGAACACTGAAGCTTTCTTT. Residues: CASSRQVMNTEAFF.